The 27 T cell receptor beta chains below were found in one sample sequenced in a study of beta chain features in type 1 diabetes. Since all of the isolated RNA was reverse transcribed, expressed TCRB transcripts were what got sequenced. Using immunoSEQ multiplex PCR, the repertoire was profiled, and TCRdb retains in-frame clones only, with some absent. The repertoire holds about 410,000 clones, with around 14% as singletons. Source material: naive CD4+ T cells from blood. The receptors originated from a man aged 25 to 45 in good health.

J is TRBJ1-2 and V is TRBV7-2; D is unresolved. Germline CDR1 and CDR2: SGHTA and FQGNSA. The length of the CDR3 is 14 residues. The V end was cut by 7 bases, the J end by 4 bases, with 16 bases between. The CDR3 reads CASKLVGKSYGYTF. DNA of the CDR3: TGTGCCAGCAAGCTTGTGGGAAAAAGCTATGGCTACACCTTC.

The J gene is TRBJ1-2, the V gene TRBV10-3; unclear D gene. The CDR3 loop spans 12 amino acids. Germline V gene data show CDR1 as ENHRY and CDR2 as SYGVKD. Trimming took off 4 bases at V and 4 bases at J, with 7 bases between the two ends. The CDR3 sequence is CAISVASYGYTF. CDR3 DNA sequence: TGTGCCATCAGTGTAGCCAGCTATGGCTACACCTTC.

V usage is TRBV2 and J usage is TRBJ2-5; D is unclear. Germline CDR1 is SNHLY and CDR2 is FYNNEI. Trimming took off 7 bases at V and 1 base at J, with 4 bases between the two ends. The CDR3 has 11 residues. This CDR3 is CASNLQETQYF. CDR3 coding DNA: TGTGCCAGCAATCTCCAAGAGACCCAGTACTTC. Full variable domain (rest looked up from reference TRBV2 and TRBJ2-5): EPEVTQTPSHQVTQMGQEVILRCVPISNHLYFYWYRQILGQKVEFLVSFYNNEISEKSEIFDDQFSVERPDGSNFTLKIRSTKLEDSAMYFCASNLQETQYFGPGTRLLVL.

This clone has just a few counts. The V call is TRBV5-6, the J call TRBJ2-5; D gene ambiguous. The CDR3 consists of 13 residues. Per the germline V gene, CDR1 is SGHDT and CDR2 is YYEEEE. V gave up 2 bases and J gave up 5 bases, with 10 bases separating them. CDR3 DNA: TGTGCCAGCAGCTTAGGAAACCTGGAGACCCAGTACTTC. As protein: CASSLGNLETQYF.

J is TRBJ2-3 and V is TRBV6-5, with a weak D call TRBD1 (6 bases). Germline V gene data show CDR1 as MNHEY and CDR2 as SVGAGI. There are 13 residues in the CDR3. V was trimmed by 6 bases and J by 5 bases, leaving 12 bases between them. The CDR3 DNA sequence: TGTGCCAGCAGACAGGGCGTCGGAGATACGCAGTATTTT. It codes for CASRQGVGDTQYF.

The chain recombines TRBV27 with TRBJ2-2, with a weak D call TRBD2 (5 bases). Germline CDR1 MNHEY, CDR2 SMNVEV (reference sequence). This CDR3 is built from 16 residues. V was pared by 4 bases and J by 0 bases, with 12 bases between. The chain's CDR3 is CASSYIASTNTGELFF. The CDR3 DNA reads TGTGCCAGCAGTTATATAGCGAGTACGAACACCGGGGAGCTGTTTTTT.

The V call is TRBV11-2, the J call TRBJ2-3, with a weak D call TRBD1 (5 bases). The V gene's germline CDR1 is SGHAT and CDR2 FQNNGV. The ends were cut back, 5 bases at V and 6 bases at J, with 15 bases in the middle. The CDR3 runs to 14 residues. The CDR3 protein is CASSGILGVDTQYF. DNA of the CDR3: TGTGCCAGCAGCGGCATTTTAGGGGTGGATACGCAGTATTTT.

In its sample, this clone was seen a few times. This sequence joins TRBV25-1 and TRBJ2-4, with a tentative D call TRBD1 (5 bases). This CDR3 comprises 13 residues. Germline-derived CDR1 and CDR2 are MGHDK and SYGVNS. V was clipped by 4 bases and J by 3 bases, with 7 bases between them. The CDR3 region is CASSADSKNIQYF. Written as DNA, the CDR3 is TGTGCCAGCAGTGCAGACAGCAAAAACATTCAGTACTTC.

This chain joins TRBV18 and TRBJ2-7, with D possibly being TRBD1 (6 bases). The germline V gene has CDR1 KGHSH and CDR2 LQKENI. With 6 bases removed from V and 2 bases from J, the gap between germline ends came to 14 bases. The CDR3 is 14 residues long. CDR3: CASSPGQPPYEQYV. CDR3 in DNA: TGTGCCAGCTCGCCCGGACAGCCACCCTACGAGCAGTACGTC.

This clone was detected only a few times. The CDR3 DNA reads as TGTGCCAGCTCACTTACCGGTGAGCAGTTCTTC. Its translation: CASSLTGEQFF. The chain employs TRBV18 and TRBJ2-1; D unresolved. The CDR3 loop spans 11 amino acids. Germline V gene sequence: CDR1 KGHSH, CDR2 LQKENI. With 4 bases removed from V and 9 bases from J, the gap between germline ends came to 7 bases.

The rearrangement joins TRBV9 to TRBJ2-5, with D perhaps matching TRBD1 or TRBD2 (6 bases each). The CDR3 consists of 16 residues. Germline loops: CDR1 SGDLS, CDR2 YYNGEE. The germline V and J ends were trimmed by 2 bases and 5 bases, with 19 bases remaining between them. The DNA of the CDR3 is TGTGCCAGCAGCGTGGGGAGGCCAGGGGTTGGGGAGACCCAGTACTTC. Residues: CASSVGRPGVGETQYF.

In this sample, this clone turned up a few times. The gene calls are TRBV7-2 and TRBJ2-2, with D maybe TRBD2 (7 bases). CDR1 is SGHTA, CDR2 FQGNSA, per germline. V was pared by 5 bases and J by 7 bases, with 17 bases between. This CDR3 has 15 amino acids. CDR3 nucleotide sequence: TGTGCCAGCAGCCCCGCCGGGGGGCCTGGCGGGGAGCTGTTTTTT. It yields the protein CASSPAGGPGGELFF.

The DNA of the CDR3 is TGTGCCAGCAGCCTTGCGGGGGTAAGGAACAATGAGCAGTTCTTC. This translates into CASSLAGVRNNEQFF. The V and J genes are TRBV7-2 and TRBJ2-1; TRBD2 matches at 7 bases. The length of the CDR3 is 15 residues. Germline CDR1 reads SGHTA; CDR2 reads FQGNSA. V shed 5 bases, J shed 5 bases, and the junction held 9 bases outside the gene matches.

The CDR3 DNA follows: TGTGCCAGCAGTTTCAGGCAGTCTAACTATGGCTACACCTTC. Translation gives CASSFRQSNYGYTF. V gene TRBV27 combines with J gene TRBJ1-2, with unresolved D. The CDR3 spans 14 residues. V lost 3 bases to trimming and J lost 0 bases, with 8 bases between them. Germline CDR1 and CDR2: MNHEY and SMNVEV (reference sequence).

This clone was detected only a few times. The V call is TRBV30, the J call TRBJ2-2; TRBD1 might be the D (6 bases). Trimming left V 2 bases short and J 4 bases short, with 14 bases between. This CDR3 comprises 15 residues. Germline lookup yields CDR1 GTSNPN and CDR2 SVGIG (reference sequence). The CDR3 DNA is TGTGCCTGGAGTTCTTGGGGGCAGGGCACCGGGGAGCTGTTTTTT. It encodes CAWSSWGQGTGELFF.

The rearrangement uses TRBV5-1 and TRBJ2-3; tentatively, D is TRBD1 (6 bases). This CDR3 has 13 amino acids. Trimming pared 4 bases from V and 4 bases from J, leaving 10 bases between. Germline CDR1 SGHRS, CDR2 YFSETQ. DNA of the CDR3: TGCGCCAGCAGCCTGGGACAATCAGATACGCAGTATTTT. It yields the protein CASSLGQSDTQYF.

The chain combines TRBV5-6 with TRBJ2-3; possibly TRBD2 for D (5 bases). Germline V gene lookup returns CDR1 SGHDT and CDR2 YYEEEE. Deletions cut 6 bases from V and 5 bases from J, with 10 bases between. This CDR3 has 12 residues. Written as DNA, the CDR3 is TGTGCCAGCAACGGACGGGGAGATACGCAGTATTTT. It yields the protein CASNGRGDTQYF.

CDR3 sequence reads: CASSQARGPRELFF. The DNA for the CDR3 is TGCGCCAGCAGCCAAGCCCGGGGACCTAGGGAGCTGTTTTTT. The chain couples TRBV4-3 to TRBJ2-2; D might be TRBD1 or TRBD2, each matching 5 bases. CDR3 length equals 14 residues. Trimming removed 1 base at V and 9 bases at J, with 12 bases between. Germline loops: CDR1 LGHNA, CDR2 YSLEER.

V is TRBV9 and J is TRBJ1-2; D gene uncertain. Trimming removed 2 bases at V and 5 bases at J, with 7 bases between. Germline assignment: CDR1 SGDLS and CDR2 YYNGEE. This CDR3 is 12 amino acids long. The CDR3 DNA sequence: TGTGCCAGCAGCGTGGGGAGTTATGGCTACACCTTC. Translated, it gives CASSVGSYGYTF.

Regarding this clone: An end of the junction differs from the germline gene, which may be a read error. The DNA of the CDR3 is TGCGCCAGCAGCCGAAACCAGGACGGGACCCAGTACTTC. Residues: CASSRNQDGTQYF. The V call is TRBV7-2, the J call TRBJ2-5; D is undetermined. Looked up from germline, CDR1 is SGHTA and CDR2 is FQGNSA. The CDR3 length is 13 residues.

This clone occurred once. J is TRBJ2-2 and V is TRBV15, with TRBD1 matching 7 bases. CDR3 length: 15 residues. CDR1 and CDR2 (germline): LNHNV, YYDKDF (reference sequence). Trimming removed 0 bases from V and 6 bases from J; junction bases left unmatched: 4. CDR3 bases: TGTGCCACCAGCAGAGATGACAGGGTACCCGGGGAGCTGTTTTTT. Encoded protein: CATSRDDRVPGELFF.

This clone was recorded a few times. The chain joins TRBV30 to TRBJ1-2; D is undetermined. CDR1 is GTSNPN and CDR2 is SVGIG in the germline V gene (reference sequence). CDR3 length: 15 residues. Trimming shortened V by 3 bases and J by 6 bases, and 20 bases separated the two germline ends. The CDR3 nucleotides are TGTGCCTGGAGAGCCCCGAGACATAGGGTTCATGGCTACACCTTC. It codes for CAWRAPRHRVHGYTF. Together with reference TRBV30 and TRBJ1-2, the CDR3 gives the full variable domain: SQTIHQWPATLVQPVGSPLSLECTVEGTSNPNLYWYRQAAGRGLQLLFYSVGIGQISSEVPQNLSASRPQDRQFILSSKKLLLSDSGFYLCAWRAPRHRVHGYTFGSGTRLTVV.

This clone has just a few counts. The V gene is TRBV9, the J gene TRBJ1-6; D is undetermined. CDR3 length equals 15 residues. V lost 3 bases and J lost 6, with 13 bases in between. Germline values: CDR1 SGDLS, CDR2 YYNGEE. CDR3 residues: CASSGRVMGNSPLHF. The CDR3 DNA reads TGTGCCAGCAGCGGTAGGGTGATGGGTAATTCACCCCTCCACTTT.

The chain joins TRBV9 to TRBJ1-2; D unresolved. Trimming shortened V by 0 bases and J by 8 bases, and 14 bases separated the two germline ends. CDR3 size: 14 residues. Germline V lookup: CDR1 SGDLS, CDR2 YYNGEE. The CDR3 loop is CASSVASRNDGYTF. The CDR3 DNA reads TGTGCCAGCAGCGTAGCTTCACGGAACGACGGCTACACCTTC.

V gene TRBV29-1 combines with J gene TRBJ1-1; D is undetermined. Between the trimmed V and J ends, which lost 2 bases and 8 bases, there was a span of 6 bases. This CDR3 has 10 residues. Looked up from germline, CDR1 is SQVTM and CDR2 is ANQGSEA. CDR3 residues: CSVERSEAFF. For the CDR3, the DNA is TGCAGCGTTGAAAGGAGCGAAGCTTTCTTT.

The DNA of the CDR3 is TGTGCCAGCAGTTACTATTCCGCCAGGGGCTACGAGCAGTACTTC. Translated: CASSYYSARGYEQYF. V and J are TRBV6-5 and TRBJ2-7, with D possibly matching TRBD1 (6 bases). Germline V gives CDR1 MNHEY, CDR2 SVGAGI. This CDR3 contains 15 residues. The germline V and J ends were trimmed by 1 base and 3 bases, with 13 bases remaining between them.

This clone was seen a handful of times. This chain uses TRBV5-4 with TRBJ2-1; 8 bases line up with TRBD1. CDR3 length: 13 amino acids. Germline CDR1 reads SGHNT; CDR2 reads YYREEE (reference sequence). The J segment lost 9 bases and the V segment lost 4 bases, leaving 6 bases of the junction unmatched. In DNA, the CDR3 is TGTGCCAGCAGCACGGGACAGGTTGTTGAGCAGTTCTTC. Translated: CASSTGQVVEQFF.